Listed here are 8 T cell receptor beta chains from one sample, sequenced in a study of T cell repertoires in cytomegalovirus infection. No antigen has been assigned to these receptors. TCRdb processed the reads anew with MiXCR; each CDR3 protein has one entry. The data show approximately 910,000 distinct CDR3 sequences, with approximately 30% seen just once and about an eighth held by the top ten. Sequencing was performed on cultured CD8+ T cells from PBMCs, taken from culture after CMV antigen stimulation. Source of these receptors: a human donor in good health (CMV status not recorded). Some clones in this sample may be carry-over from other donors' samples.

This clonotype was seen a few times. V and J are TRBV6-1 and TRBJ1-5; possible D gene TRBD1, 5 bases. This CDR3 is 13 amino acids long. With 8 bases removed from V and 7 bases from J, the gap between germline ends came to 15 bases. Germline CDR1 and CDR2: MNHNS and SASEGT. DNA for the CDR3: TGTGCCAGCTGGGGGGAGGGCGGACAGCCCCAGCATTTT. As protein: CASWGEGGQPQHF.

The rearrangement uses TRBV7-9 and TRBJ2-5; D is unresolved. Trimming pared 1 base from V and 5 bases from J, leaving 11 bases between. The germline V gene encodes CDR1 SEHNR and CDR2 FQNEAQ (reference sequence). The CDR3 has 14 residues. CDR3 region: CASSLEIYEETQYF. As DNA, the CDR3 is TGTGCCAGCAGCTTAGAAATATATGAGGAGACCCAGTACTTC.

This clonotype was observed a few times. V gene TRBV7-9 combines with J gene TRBJ2-1; 7 nucleotides align to TRBD2. The V segment lost 7 bases and the J segment 9 bases; nucleotides outside the gene matches: 9. The CDR3 runs 13 residues. The V gene's germline CDR1 is SEHNR and CDR2 FQNEAQ (reference sequence). The CDR3: CASTWEGPFEQFF. CDR3 DNA sequence: TGTGCCAGCACCTGGGAGGGGCCATTTGAGCAGTTCTTC. The full variable domain, its missing parts supplied by reference TRBV7-9 and TRBJ2-1, is DTGVSQNPRHKITKRGQNVTFRCDPISEHNRLYWYRQTLGQGPEFLTYFQNEAQLEKSRLLSDRFSAERPKGSFSTLEIQRTEQGDSAMYLCASTWEGPFEQFFGPGTRLTVL.

This clonotype showed up just a few times. This sequence joins TRBV2 and TRBJ2-7; the match to TRBD1 covers 9 bases. V shed 7 bases, J shed 3 bases, and the junction held 19 bases outside the gene matches. The CDR3 runs 18 residues. Per the germline V gene, CDR1 is SNHLY and CDR2 is FYNNEI. The CDR3 loop reads CASIEKSQGQGQNYEQYF. CDR3 coding DNA: TGTGCCAGCATCGAAAAGTCGCAGGGACAGGGACAAAACTACGAGCAGTACTTC.

This chain links TRBV7-9 with TRBJ1-2; D ambiguous. V was shortened by 2 bases and J by 4 bases, with 11 bases between the two germline ends. Germline V CDR1 and CDR2: SEHNR, FQNEAQ (reference sequence). This CDR3 is built from 14 residues. DNA for the CDR3: TGTGCCAGCAGCTTAAGCGGCCAGATCTATGGCTACACCTTC. It is translated as CASSLSGQIYGYTF.

The chain couples TRBV18 to TRBJ1-6; D call uncertain. Germline V gene lookup returns CDR1 KGHSH and CDR2 LQKENI. The CDR3 totals 16 residues. V lost 3 bases and J 4 bases, leaving 13 bases between the germline ends. The DNA of the CDR3 is TGTGCCAGCTCACCCGCCGCGGTTACTTATAATTCACCCCTCCACTTT. This encodes CASSPAAVTYNSPLHF.

This clonotype was recorded at least ten times. The chain is built from TRBV12-3 or TRBV12-4 and TRBJ1-1, with a tentative D call TRBD1 (6 bases). The CDR3 length is 15 residues. The germline V and J ends were trimmed by 5 bases and 2 bases, with 15 bases remaining between them. CDR3 coding DNA: TGTGCCAGCAGTATCGGCGGCGGGGGCAACACTGAAGCTTTCTTT. This sequence encodes CASSIGGGGNTEAFF.

V is TRBV7-2 and J is TRBJ2-5; no reliable D call. The CDR3 is made up of 13 amino acids. V lost 5 bases and J 3 bases, leaving 10 bases between the germline ends. Germline V CDR1 and CDR2: SGHTA, FQGNSA. The CDR3: CASSRTDEETQYF. Here the CDR3 DNA reads TGTGCCAGCAGCCGGACCGACGAAGAGACCCAGTACTTC.